This T cell receptor beta chain is from a study of CD8 T cells in Susac syndrome. General observations from the study: The study recognized that its TCR sequencing and HLA analysis covered a relatively small number of individuals.

Reverse transcription used roughly 0.45 to 1 ug RNA and random hexamers. Amplification of TCR beta CDR3 across 54 Vbeta and 13 Jbeta was performed with immunoSEQ multiplex PCR. TCRdb reanalysed the immunoSEQ multiplex PCR reads using MiXCR and keeps one entry per CDR3 protein. The profile covers approximately 100,000 distinct CDR3 sequences, with 80% to 95% appearing a single time and roughly 0.12% taken by the ten largest. As regards this clonotype: Its antigen is still unknown.

Healthy donors matched for age and sex were used as controls. This TCR came from a human donor in good health. Source material: CD8+ T cells from PBMCs.

This CDR3 is CASSIASHSFSYNEQFF. CDR3 nucleotides: TGTGCCAGTAGTATAGCTTCCCACTCCTTCTCCTACAATGAGCAGTTCTTC. The rearrangement joins TRBV19 to TRBJ2-1; D remains ambiguous. Germline CDR1 is LNHDA and CDR2 is SQIVND (reference sequence). V lost 1 base and J lost 0, with 13 bases in between. There are 17 residues in the CDR3.